The 14 T cell receptor beta chains listed next were all sequenced from one sample in a study of blood T cell repertoires in COVID-19. Sequencing used immunoSEQ multiplex PCR; TCRdb keeps in-frame clones, though not all of them. The sample lists 200,000 to 300,000 clones, nearly 90% occurring once. The sample taken for sequencing was PBMCs or T cells enriched from blood (not recorded which). The source of these receptors is a woman under 40 with acute COVID-19.

The V gene is TRBV6-5, the J gene TRBJ1-5; D ambiguous. The ends were cut back, 6 bases at V and 0 bases at J, with 12 bases in the middle. This CDR3 is built from 15 residues. The germline V gene has CDR1 MNHEY and CDR2 SVGAGI. The CDR3, as DNA: TGTGCCAGCAGCTCCAGGCTATATAGCAATCAGCCCCAGCATTTT. Its protein is CASSSRLYSNQPQHF.

In DNA form, the CDR3 reads TGTGCCAGCAGCTTATCTGGCTATGAGCAGTTCTTC. Translating gives CASSLSGYEQFF. The chain employs TRBV7-2 and TRBJ2-1, with unresolved D. The CDR3 covers 12 residues. The ends were cut back, 2 bases at V and 8 bases at J, with 7 bases in the middle. The germline CDR1 and CDR2 sequences are SGHTA and FQGNSA.

The chain has TRBV5-4 and TRBJ2-5; possibly TRBD1 for D (6 bases). The V gene lost 0 bases and the J gene lost 2 bases, with 8 bases spanning the gap. The CDR3 runs to 14 residues. Germline loops: CDR1 SGHNT, CDR2 YYREEE (reference sequence). The CDR3 sequence is CASSLGTAQETQYF. DNA of the CDR3: TGTGCCAGCAGCTTGGGGACAGCACAAGAGACCCAGTACTTC.

The chain is built from TRBV4-1 and TRBJ1-2, with D unresolved. Per germline, CDR1 MGHRA and CDR2 YSYEKL. This CDR3 contains 15 residues. The germline V and J ends were trimmed by 3 bases and 2 bases, with 13 bases remaining between them. The CDR3 loop is CASSHTTTGNYGYTF. In DNA form, the CDR3 reads TGCGCCAGCAGCCATACCACCACCGGGAACTATGGCTACACCTTC.

This sequence joins TRBV6-5 and TRBJ1-1; D gene unclear. The CDR3 has 14 amino acids. Trimming took 2 bases from V and 4 from J, leaving 11 bases between them. Germline lookup yields CDR1 MNHEY and CDR2 SVGAGI. The CDR3 DNA follows: TGTGCCAGCAGTTACATGGGAGTGGCCACTGAAGCTTTCTTT. Its protein product is CASSYMGVATEAFF.

The rearrangement uses TRBV5-1 and TRBJ2-2; TRBD2 is a possible D gene (6 bases). This CDR3 is built from 15 residues. Germline values: CDR1 SGHRS, CDR2 YFSETQ. Trimming pared 4 bases from V and 3 bases from J, leaving 13 bases between. The CDR3 spells CASSRGSGDTGELFF. CDR3 DNA sequence: TGCGCCAGCAGCCGCGGATCGGGGGACACCGGGGAGCTGTTTTTT.

The rearrangement links TRBV7-8 to TRBJ2-7; the match to TRBD2 covers 7 bases. Losses at the gene ends were 5 bases for V and 2 bases for J; bases not matched to a gene: 12. The CDR3 length is 16 residues. Germline values: CDR1 SGHVS, CDR2 FQNEAQ. CDR3 amino acids: CASSPYTGTKAYEQYF. CDR3 DNA sequence: TGTGCCAGCAGCCCCTACACCGGGACTAAAGCCTACGAGCAGTACTTC.

The chain recombines TRBV2 with TRBJ1-5, with D unclear. This CDR3 is built from 12 residues. V lost 5 bases and J lost 7, with 9 bases in between. Germline values: CDR1 SNHLY, CDR2 FYNNEI. The CDR3 region is CASSPEEQPQHF. DNA of the CDR3: TGTGCCAGCAGTCCGGAGGAACAGCCCCAGCATTTT.

In this sample, this clone turned up once. The chain combines TRBV27 with TRBJ1-6; the D is unclear. The ends were cut back, 7 bases at V and 3 bases at J, with 13 bases in the middle. Germline V lookup: CDR1 MNHEY, CDR2 SMNVEV (reference sequence). The CDR3 extends over 15 amino acids. CDR3 sequence reads: CASTPSGVYNSPLHF. Written as DNA, the CDR3 is TGTGCCAGCACCCCATCGGGTGTCTATAATTCACCCCTCCACTTT.

CDR3 sequence reads: CASIGRGDVTEAFF. CDR3 coding DNA: TGTGCCAGCATCGGTCGGGGGGATGTCACTGAAGCTTTCTTT. The rearrangement links TRBV6-6 to TRBJ1-1; D might be TRBD1 (5 bases). The V and J ends lost 7 bases and 4 bases respectively, with 16 bases between them. Germline CDR1 MNHNY, CDR2 SVGAGI (reference sequence). The CDR3 runs to 14 residues.

The chain recombines TRBV6-2 or TRBV6-3 with TRBJ1-6; D is possibly TRBD1 (5 bases). The CDR3 covers 16 residues. In germline, CDR1 is MNHEY, CDR2 SVGEGT. V was shortened by 5 bases and J by 11 bases, with 22 bases between the two germline ends. CDR3 nucleotides: TGTGCCAGCAGTACCCGAGAAAGGGGCTGGTGGCCACCCCTCCACTTT. As protein: CASSTRERGWWPPLHF.

The V and J genes are TRBV27 and TRBJ2-5; TRBD1 matches at 8 bases. Germline-derived CDR1 and CDR2 are MNHEY and SMNVEV (reference sequence). The CDR3 totals 14 residues. The V segment lost 6 bases and the J segment 4 bases; nucleotides outside the gene matches: 7. This CDR3 is CASSPEDRVETQYF. In DNA, the CDR3 is TGTGCCAGCAGCCCGGAGGACAGGGTAGAGACCCAGTACTTC.

The genes are TRBV5-4 and TRBJ2-2; D is perhaps TRBD1 (5 bases). The germline V and J ends were trimmed by 4 bases and 4 bases, with 8 bases remaining between them. Germline values: CDR1 SGHNT, CDR2 YYREEE (reference sequence). This CDR3 has 13 amino acids. CDR3 in DNA: TGTGCCAGCAGCCCGCAGGGCACCGGGGAGCTGTTTTTT. This translates into CASSPQGTGELFF.

The chain links TRBV2 to TRBJ1-5, with a tentative D call TRBD1 (5 bases). The CDR3 loop spans 16 amino acids. Germline V gene sequence: CDR1 SNHLY, CDR2 FYNNEI. The V gene lost 5 bases and the J gene lost 7 bases, with 21 bases spanning the gap. The CDR3 sequence: CASSYGSAGKDQPQHF. CDR3 coding DNA: TGTGCCAGCAGTTATGGTTCAGCAGGGAAAGACCAGCCCCAGCATTTT.